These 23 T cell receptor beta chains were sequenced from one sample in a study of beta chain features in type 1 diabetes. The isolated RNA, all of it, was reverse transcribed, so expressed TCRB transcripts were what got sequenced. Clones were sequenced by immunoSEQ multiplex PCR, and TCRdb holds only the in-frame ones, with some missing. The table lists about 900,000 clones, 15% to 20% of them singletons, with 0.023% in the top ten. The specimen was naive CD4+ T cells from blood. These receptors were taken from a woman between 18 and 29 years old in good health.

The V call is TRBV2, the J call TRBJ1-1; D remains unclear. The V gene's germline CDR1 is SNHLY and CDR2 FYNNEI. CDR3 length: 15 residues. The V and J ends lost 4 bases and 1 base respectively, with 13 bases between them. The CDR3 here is CASSVRGYGNTEAFF. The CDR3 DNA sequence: TGTGCCAGCAGTGTCCGAGGCTACGGGAACACTGAAGCTTTCTTT.

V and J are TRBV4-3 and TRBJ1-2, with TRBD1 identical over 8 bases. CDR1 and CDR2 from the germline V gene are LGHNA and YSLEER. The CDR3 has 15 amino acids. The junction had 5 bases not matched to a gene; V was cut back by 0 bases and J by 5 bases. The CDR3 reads CASSQDTGGWYGYTF. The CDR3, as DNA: TGCGCCAGCAGCCAAGATACAGGGGGGTGGTATGGCTACACCTTC.

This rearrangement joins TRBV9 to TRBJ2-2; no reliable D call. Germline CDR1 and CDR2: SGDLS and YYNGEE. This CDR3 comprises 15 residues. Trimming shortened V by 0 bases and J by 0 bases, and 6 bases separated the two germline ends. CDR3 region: CASSVVGSNTGELFF. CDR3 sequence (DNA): TGTGCCAGCAGCGTAGTCGGGTCGAACACCGGGGAGCTGTTTTTT.

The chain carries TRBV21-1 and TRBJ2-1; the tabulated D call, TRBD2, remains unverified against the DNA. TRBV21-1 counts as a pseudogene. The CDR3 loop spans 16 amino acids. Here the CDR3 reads CASSKALAGGPHEQFF. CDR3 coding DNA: TGTGCCAGCAGCAAAGCTCTAGCGGGAGGGCCACATGAGCAGTTCTTC.

CDR3 sequence: CASSLWTGSNTEAFF. DNA of the CDR3: TGTGCCAGCAGTTTGTGGACAGGATCGAACACTGAAGCTTTCTTT. The rearrangement joins TRBV27 to TRBJ1-1; 7 bases align to TRBD1. J gave up 1 base and V 3 bases, and 5 bases lay outside the gene matches. Germline-derived CDR1 and CDR2 are MNHEY and SMNVEV (reference sequence). The CDR3 runs 15 residues.

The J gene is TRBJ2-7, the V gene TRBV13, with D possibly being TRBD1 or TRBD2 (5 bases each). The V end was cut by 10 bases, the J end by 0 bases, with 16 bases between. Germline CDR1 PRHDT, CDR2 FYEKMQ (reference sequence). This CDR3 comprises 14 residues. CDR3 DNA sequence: TGTGCCACCCGGGTGAGGGGAAGCTCCTACGAGCAGTACTTC. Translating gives CATRVRGSSYEQYF.

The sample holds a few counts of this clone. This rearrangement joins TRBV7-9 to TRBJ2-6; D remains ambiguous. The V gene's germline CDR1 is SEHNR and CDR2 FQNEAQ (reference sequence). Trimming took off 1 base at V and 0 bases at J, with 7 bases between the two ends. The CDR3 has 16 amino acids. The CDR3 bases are TGTGCCAGCAGCTTAGGAGTCGTCTCTGGGGCCAACGTCCTGACTTTC. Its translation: CASSLGVVSGANVLTF.

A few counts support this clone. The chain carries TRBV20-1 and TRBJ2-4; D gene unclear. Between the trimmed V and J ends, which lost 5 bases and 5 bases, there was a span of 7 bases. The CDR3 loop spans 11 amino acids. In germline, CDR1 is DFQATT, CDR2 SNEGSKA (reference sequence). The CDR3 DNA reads TGCAGTGCTGGACGGCAAAACATTCAGTACTTC. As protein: CSAGRQNIQYF.

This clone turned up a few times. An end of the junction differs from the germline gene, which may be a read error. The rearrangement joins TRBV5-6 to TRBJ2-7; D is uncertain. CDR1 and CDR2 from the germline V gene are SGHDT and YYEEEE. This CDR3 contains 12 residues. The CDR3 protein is CASSLGELMRDF. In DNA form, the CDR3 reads TGTGCCAGCAGCTTGGGTGAGCTTATGCGTGACTTC.

Here the CDR3 DNA reads TGTGCCAGCAGTTACACCGGACTAGTGGGCACCGGGGAGCTGTTTTTT. It translates to CASSYTGLVGTGELFF. The chain employs TRBV6-5 and TRBJ2-2, with 7 bases lining up with TRBD2. Germline V gives CDR1 MNHEY, CDR2 SVGAGI. CDR3 length: 16 residues. Germline trimming cut 2 bases from V and 4 bases from J; bases unmatched to any gene: 7.

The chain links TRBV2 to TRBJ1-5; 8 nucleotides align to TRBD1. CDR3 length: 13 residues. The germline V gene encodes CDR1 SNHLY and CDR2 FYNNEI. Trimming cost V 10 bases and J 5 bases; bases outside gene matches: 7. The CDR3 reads CATADRVDQPQHF. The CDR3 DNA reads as TGTGCCACCGCGGACAGGGTAGATCAGCCCCAGCATTTT.

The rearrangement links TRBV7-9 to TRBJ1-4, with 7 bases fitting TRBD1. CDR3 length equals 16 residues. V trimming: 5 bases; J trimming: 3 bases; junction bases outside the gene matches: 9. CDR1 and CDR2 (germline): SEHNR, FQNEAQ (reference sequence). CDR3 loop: CASSAQGMTANEKLFF. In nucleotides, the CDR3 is TGTGCCAGCAGCGCACAGGGGATGACGGCTAATGAAAAACTGTTTTTT.

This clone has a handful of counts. The CDR3 nucleotides read TGTGCCAGCTCACTAAGGGCGGGAGCGATCGACGAGCAGTACTTC. Protein sequence: CASSLRAGAIDEQYF. The V and J genes are TRBV18 and TRBJ2-7, with TRBD2 matching 7 bases. With 4 bases clipped from V and 5 bases from J, the junction kept 11 bases outside the gene matches. Per germline, CDR1 KGHSH and CDR2 LQKENI. This CDR3 has 15 residues. Variable domain in full (rest from reference TRBV18 and TRBJ2-7): NAGVMQNPRHLVRRRGQEARLRCSPMKGHSHVYWYRQLPEEGLKFMVYLQKENIIDESGMPKERFSAEFPKEGPSILRIQQVVRGDSAAYFCASSLRAGAIDEQYFGPGTRLTVT.

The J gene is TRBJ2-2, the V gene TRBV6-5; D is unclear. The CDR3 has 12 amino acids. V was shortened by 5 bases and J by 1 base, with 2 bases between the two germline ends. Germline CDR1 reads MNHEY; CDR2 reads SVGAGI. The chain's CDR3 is CASSENTGELFF. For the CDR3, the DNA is TGTGCCAGCAGTGAGAACACCGGGGAGCTGTTTTTT.

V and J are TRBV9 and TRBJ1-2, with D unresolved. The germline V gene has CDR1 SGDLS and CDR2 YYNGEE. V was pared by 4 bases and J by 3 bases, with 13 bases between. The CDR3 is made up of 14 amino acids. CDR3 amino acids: CASSWEPGDYGYTF. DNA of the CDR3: TGTGCCAGCAGCTGGGAACCTGGAGACTATGGCTACACCTTC.

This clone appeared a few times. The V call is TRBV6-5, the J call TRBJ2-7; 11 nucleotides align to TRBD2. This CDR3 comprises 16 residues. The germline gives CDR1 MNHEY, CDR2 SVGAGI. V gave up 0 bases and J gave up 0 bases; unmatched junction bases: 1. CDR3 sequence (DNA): TGTGCCAGCAGTTACTCGGGACTAGCGGACTCCTACGAGCAGTACTTC. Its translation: CASSYSGLADSYEQYF.

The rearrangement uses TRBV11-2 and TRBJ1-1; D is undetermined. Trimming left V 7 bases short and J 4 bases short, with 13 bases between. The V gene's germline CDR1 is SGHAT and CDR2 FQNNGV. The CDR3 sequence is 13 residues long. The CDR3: CASKPFSGTEAFF. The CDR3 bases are TGTGCCAGCAAACCCTTTTCCGGCACTGAAGCTTTCTTT.

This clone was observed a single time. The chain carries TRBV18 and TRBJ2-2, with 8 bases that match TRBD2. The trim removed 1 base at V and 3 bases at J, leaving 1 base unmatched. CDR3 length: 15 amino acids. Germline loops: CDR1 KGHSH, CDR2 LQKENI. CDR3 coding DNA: TGTGCCAGCTCACCACTAGCGGGATACACCGGGGAGCTGTTTTTT. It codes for CASSPLAGYTGELFF. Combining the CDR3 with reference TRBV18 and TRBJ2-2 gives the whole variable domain NAGVMQNPRHLVRRRGQEARLRCSPMKGHSHVYWYRQLPEEGLKFMVYLQKENIIDESGMPKERFSAEFPKEGPSILRIQQVVRGDSAAYFCASSPLAGYTGELFFGEGSRLTVL.

CDR3: CASSWDRALSSTNYGYTF. The CDR3 DNA sequence: TGTGCCAGCAGCTGGGACAGGGCCCTAAGCTCTACTAACTATGGCTACACCTTC. J is TRBJ1-2 and V is TRBV5-6; 9 nucleotides align to TRBD1. J lost 0 bases, V lost 3 bases, and 12 bases had no gene match. This CDR3 comprises 18 residues. In germline, CDR1 is SGHDT, CDR2 YYEEEE. The whole variable domain, remainder taken from reference TRBV5-6 and TRBJ1-2, is DAGVTQSPTHLIKTRGQQVTLRCSPKSGHDTVSWYQQALGQGPQFIFQYYEEEERQRGNFPDRFSGHQFPNYSSELNVNALLLGDSALYLCASSWDRALSSTNYGYTFGSGTRLTVV.

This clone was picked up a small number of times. CDR3 protein: CASSLEFPRDSEQYF. The CDR3 region has the DNA TGTGCCAGCAGCTTGGAATTTCCCCGGGACAGTGAGCAGTACTTC. J is TRBJ2-7 and V is TRBV5-6, with 7 bases fitting TRBD1. Trimming took 0 bases from V and 7 from J; bases not matched to a gene: 10. The germline V gene has CDR1 SGHDT and CDR2 YYEEEE. The CDR3 is made up of 15 amino acids.

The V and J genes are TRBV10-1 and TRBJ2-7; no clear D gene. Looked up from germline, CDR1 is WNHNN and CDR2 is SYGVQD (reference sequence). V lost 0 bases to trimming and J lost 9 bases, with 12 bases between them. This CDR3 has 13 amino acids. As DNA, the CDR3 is TGCGCCAGCAGTGAGTCGATCGAAACGGTGCAGTACTTC. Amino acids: CASSESIETVQYF.

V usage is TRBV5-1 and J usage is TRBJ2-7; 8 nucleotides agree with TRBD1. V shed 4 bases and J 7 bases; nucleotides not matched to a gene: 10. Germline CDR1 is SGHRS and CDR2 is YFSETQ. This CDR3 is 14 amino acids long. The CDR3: CASSQDRVTGEQYF. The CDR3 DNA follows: TGCGCCAGCAGCCAGGACAGGGTAACGGGAGAGCAGTACTTC.

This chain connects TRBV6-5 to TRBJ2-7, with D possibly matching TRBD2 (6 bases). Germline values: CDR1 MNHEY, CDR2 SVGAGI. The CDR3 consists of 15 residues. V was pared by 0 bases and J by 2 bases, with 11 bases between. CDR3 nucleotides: TGTGCCAGCAGTTACTCGAAAGCGGGCCCCTACGAGCAGTACTTC. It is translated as CASSYSKAGPYEQYF.